This record looks at one TCR beta chain sequence and its context. For every subset, genomic DNA was evenly distributed across several immunoSEQ plates. Source study methods: Because ImmunoSEQ provided only junction sequences with no quality scores, the filtering differed. Using immunoSEQ multiplex PCR, the repertoire was profiled, and TCRdb retains in-frame clones only, with some absent. V and J calls and clone size are copied from that table; D and trimming were computed from the DNA. Of approximately 100,000 clones listed, roughly 69% are singletons. The data were obtained in a study of shared clonotypes between healthy human individuals. Study information: The study used three CD4 naive, three CD4 memory, two CD8 naive and one CD8 memory plate per donor.

The CDR3 extends over 16 amino acids. Looked up from germline, CDR1 is SGHVS and CDR2 is FNYEAQ. Trimming took 5 bases from V and 2 from J; bases not matched to a gene: 5. The rearrangement links TRBV7-6 to TRBJ2-2; 10 nucleotides agree with TRBD1. This TCR derives from a man aged 25 to 40 in good health. The sequencing input was memory CD8+ T cells sorted from blood. Regarding subset: CD45RO+ cells pooled with CCR7-negative TemRA cells. CDR3 region: CASSRGTGVNTGELFF. The DNA for the CDR3 is TGTGCCAGCAGCCGAGGGACAGGGGTAAACACCGGGGAGCTGTTTTTT.